The present entry profiles one T cell receptor beta chain with its context. The assay was immunoSEQ multiplex PCR, and TCRdb's table has in-frame clones only and misses some. The sample holds 8,500 to 13,000 clones, 79% seen once. The data were obtained in a study of OX40 agonist ivuxolimab in advanced cancers. CDR1 SEHNR and CDR2 FQNEAQ come from the germline V gene (reference sequence). The CDR3 loop spans 14 amino acids. V lost 1 base and J lost 7; bases outside the gene matches: 6. This receptor was obtained from an adult with an advanced solid tumor such as melanoma, head and neck, liver or kidney cancer. Material: CD4+ or CD8+ T cells sorted from blood, obtained in a trial of the OX40 agonist ivuxolimab. The V call is TRBV7-9, the J call TRBJ2-7; 8 bases match TRBD2. CDR3 protein: CASSLGGSGIEQYF. The DNA for the CDR3 is TGTGCCAGCAGCTTAGGGGGTAGCGGGATTGAGCAGTACTTC.